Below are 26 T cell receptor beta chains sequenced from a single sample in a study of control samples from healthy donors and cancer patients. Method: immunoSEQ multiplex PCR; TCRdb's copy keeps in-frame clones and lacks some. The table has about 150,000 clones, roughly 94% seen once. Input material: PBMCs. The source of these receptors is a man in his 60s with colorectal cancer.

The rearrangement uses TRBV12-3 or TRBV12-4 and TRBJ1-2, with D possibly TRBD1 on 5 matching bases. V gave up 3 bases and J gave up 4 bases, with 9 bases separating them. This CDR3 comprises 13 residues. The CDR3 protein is CASSFDSSYGYTF. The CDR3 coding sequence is TGTGCCAGCAGTTTTGACAGCTCCTATGGCTACACCTTC.

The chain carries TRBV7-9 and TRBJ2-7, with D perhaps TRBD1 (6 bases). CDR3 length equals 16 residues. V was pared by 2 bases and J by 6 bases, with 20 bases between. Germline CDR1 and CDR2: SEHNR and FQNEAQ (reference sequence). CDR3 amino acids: CASSLPGQTLDGEQYF. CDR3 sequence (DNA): TGTGCCAGCAGCTTACCCGGACAGACCCTTGATGGCGAGCAGTACTTC. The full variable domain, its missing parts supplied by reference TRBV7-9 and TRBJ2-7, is DTGVSQNPRHKITKRGQNVTFRCDPISEHNRLYWYRQTLGQGPEFLTYFQNEAQLEKSRLLSDRFSAERPKGSFSTLEIQRTEQGDSAMYLCASSLPGQTLDGEQYFGPGTRLTVT.

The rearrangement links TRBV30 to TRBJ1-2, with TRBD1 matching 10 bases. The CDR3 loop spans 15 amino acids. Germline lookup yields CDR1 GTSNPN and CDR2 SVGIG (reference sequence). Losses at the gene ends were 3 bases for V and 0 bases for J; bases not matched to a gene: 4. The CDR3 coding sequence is TGTGCCTGGAGCGCCGGGACAGGGGCTAACTATGGCTACACCTTC. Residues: CAWSAGTGANYGYTF.

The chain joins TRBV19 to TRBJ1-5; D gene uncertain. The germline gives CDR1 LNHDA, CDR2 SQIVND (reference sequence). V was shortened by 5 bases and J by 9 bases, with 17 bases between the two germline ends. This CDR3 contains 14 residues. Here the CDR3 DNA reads TGTGCCAGTAGTGGTCAGAAGGCCGTAATGCCCCAGCATTTT. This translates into CASSGQKAVMPQHF.

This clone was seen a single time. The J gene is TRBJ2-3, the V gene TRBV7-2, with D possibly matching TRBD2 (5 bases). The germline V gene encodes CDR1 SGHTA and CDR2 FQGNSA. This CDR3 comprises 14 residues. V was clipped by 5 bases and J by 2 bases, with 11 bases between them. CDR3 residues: CASSLDWNTDTQYF. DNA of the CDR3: TGTGCCAGCAGCCTGGACTGGAACACAGATACGCAGTATTTT.

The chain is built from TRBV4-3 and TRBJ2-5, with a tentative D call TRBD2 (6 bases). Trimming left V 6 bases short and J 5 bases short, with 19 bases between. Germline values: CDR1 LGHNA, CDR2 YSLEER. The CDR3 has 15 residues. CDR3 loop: CASSPMTSSSETQYF. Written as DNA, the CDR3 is TGCGCCAGCAGTCCCATGACTAGTAGCAGTGAGACCCAGTACTTC.

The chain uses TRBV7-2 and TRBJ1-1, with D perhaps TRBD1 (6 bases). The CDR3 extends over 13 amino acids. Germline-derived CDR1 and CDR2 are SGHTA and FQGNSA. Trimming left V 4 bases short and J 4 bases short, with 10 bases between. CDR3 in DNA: TGTGCCAGCAGCTCGAACAGGGTCACTGAAGCTTTCTTT. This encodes CASSSNRVTEAFF. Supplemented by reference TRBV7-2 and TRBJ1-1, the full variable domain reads GAGVSQSPSNKVTEKGKDVELRCDPISGHTALYWYRQSLGQGLEFLIYFQGNSAPDKSGLPSDRFSAERTGGSVSTLTIQRTQQEDSAVYLCASSSNRVTEAFFGQGTRLTVV.

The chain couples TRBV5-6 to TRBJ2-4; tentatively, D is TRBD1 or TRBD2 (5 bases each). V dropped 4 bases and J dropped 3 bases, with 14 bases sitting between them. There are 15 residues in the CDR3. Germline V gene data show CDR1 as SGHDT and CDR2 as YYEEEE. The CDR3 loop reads CASSLRDGDKNIQYF. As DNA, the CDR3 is TGTGCCAGCAGCCTACGGGACGGGGACAAAAACATTCAGTACTTC.

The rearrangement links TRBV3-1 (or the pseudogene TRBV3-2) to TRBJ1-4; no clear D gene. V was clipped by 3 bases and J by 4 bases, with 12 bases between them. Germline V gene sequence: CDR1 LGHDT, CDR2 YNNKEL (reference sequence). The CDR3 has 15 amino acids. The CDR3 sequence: CASSQRTVLNEKLFF. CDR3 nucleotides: TGTGCCAGCAGCCAGAGGACTGTTCTTAATGAAAAACTGTTTTTT.

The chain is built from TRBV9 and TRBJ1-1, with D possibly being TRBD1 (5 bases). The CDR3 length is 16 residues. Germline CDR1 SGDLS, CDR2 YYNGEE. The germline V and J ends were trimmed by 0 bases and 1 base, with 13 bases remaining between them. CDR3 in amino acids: CASSVEVGDRNTEAFF. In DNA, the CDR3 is TGTGCCAGCAGCGTAGAGGTAGGCGACAGGAACACTGAAGCTTTCTTT.

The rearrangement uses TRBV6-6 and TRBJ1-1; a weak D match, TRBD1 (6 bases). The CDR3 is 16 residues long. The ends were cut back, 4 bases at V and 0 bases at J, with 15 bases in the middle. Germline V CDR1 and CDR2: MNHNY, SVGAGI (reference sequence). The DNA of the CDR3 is TGTGCCAGCAGTTCCTCGGGGGGCCTCATGAACACTGAAGCTTTCTTT. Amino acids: CASSSSGGLMNTEAFF.

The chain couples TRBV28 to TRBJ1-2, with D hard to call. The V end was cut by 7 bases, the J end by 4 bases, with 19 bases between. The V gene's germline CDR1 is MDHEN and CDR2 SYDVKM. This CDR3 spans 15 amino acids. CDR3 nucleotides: TGTGCCAGCACCGAGGCCCCGAGTAAAGCCTATGGCTACACCTTC. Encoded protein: CASTEAPSKAYGYTF.

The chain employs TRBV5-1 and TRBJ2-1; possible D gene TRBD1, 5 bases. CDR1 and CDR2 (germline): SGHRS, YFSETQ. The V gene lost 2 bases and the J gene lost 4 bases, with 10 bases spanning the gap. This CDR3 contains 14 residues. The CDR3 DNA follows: TGCGCCAGCAGCTTAGGGGATGGGTACAATGAGCAGTTCTTC. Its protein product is CASSLGDGYNEQFF.

CDR3 DNA sequence: TGTGCCAGCAGCCAAGAGGCCCTTAGGAACGAGCAGTACTTC. This gives the protein CASSQEALRNEQYF. J is TRBJ2-7 and V is TRBV28; D uncertain. Between the trimmed V and J ends, which lost 6 bases and 5 bases, there was a span of 17 bases. The germline V gene has CDR1 MDHEN and CDR2 SYDVKM. CDR3 length: 14 residues.

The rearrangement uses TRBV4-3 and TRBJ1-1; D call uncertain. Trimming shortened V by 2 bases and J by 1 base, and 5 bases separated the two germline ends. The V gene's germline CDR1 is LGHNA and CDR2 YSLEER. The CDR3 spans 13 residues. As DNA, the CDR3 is TGCGCCAGCAGCCAACAGGCGAACACTGAAGCTTTCTTT. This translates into CASSQQANTEAFF.

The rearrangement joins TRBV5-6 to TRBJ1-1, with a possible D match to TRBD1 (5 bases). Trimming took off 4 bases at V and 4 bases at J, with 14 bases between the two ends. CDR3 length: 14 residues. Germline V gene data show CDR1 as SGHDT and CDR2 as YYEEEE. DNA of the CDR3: TGTGCCAGCAGCCCGTGGCCCAGGGTCACTGAAGCTTTCTTT. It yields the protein CASSPWPRVTEAFF.

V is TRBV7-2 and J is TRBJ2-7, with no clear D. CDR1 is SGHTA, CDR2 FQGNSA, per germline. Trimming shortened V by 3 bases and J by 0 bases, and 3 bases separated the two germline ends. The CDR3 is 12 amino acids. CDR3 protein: CASSFLSYEQYF. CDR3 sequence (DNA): TGTGCCAGCAGCTTCCTCTCCTACGAGCAGTACTTC.

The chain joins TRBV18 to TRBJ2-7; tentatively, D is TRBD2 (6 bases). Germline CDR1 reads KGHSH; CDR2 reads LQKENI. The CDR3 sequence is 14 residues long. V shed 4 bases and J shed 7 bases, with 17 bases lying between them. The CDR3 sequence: CASSRRGTGGEQYF. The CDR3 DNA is TGTGCCAGCTCACGGAGGGGCACCGGGGGAGAGCAGTACTTC.

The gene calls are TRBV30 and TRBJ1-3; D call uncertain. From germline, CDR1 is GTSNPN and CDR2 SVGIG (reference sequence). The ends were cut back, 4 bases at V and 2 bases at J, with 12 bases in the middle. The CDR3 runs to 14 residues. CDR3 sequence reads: CAWIGPQAGNTIYF. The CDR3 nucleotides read TGTGCCTGGATCGGACCCCAGGCTGGAAACACCATATATTTT.

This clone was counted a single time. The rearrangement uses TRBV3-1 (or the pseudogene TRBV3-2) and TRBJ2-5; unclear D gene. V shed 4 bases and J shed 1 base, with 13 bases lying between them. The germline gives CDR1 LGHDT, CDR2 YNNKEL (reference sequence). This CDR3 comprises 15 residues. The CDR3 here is CASSPGKFPQETQYF. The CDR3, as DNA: TGTGCCAGCAGCCCAGGCAAGTTCCCCCAAGAGACCCAGTACTTC.

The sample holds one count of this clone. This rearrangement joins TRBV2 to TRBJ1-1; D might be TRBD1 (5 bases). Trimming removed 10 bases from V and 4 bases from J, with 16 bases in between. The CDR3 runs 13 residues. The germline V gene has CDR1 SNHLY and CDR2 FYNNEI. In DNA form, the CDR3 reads TGTGCCAAGGTGGTAGTTGGGGGCACTGAAGCTTTCTTT. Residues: CAKVVVGGTEAFF.

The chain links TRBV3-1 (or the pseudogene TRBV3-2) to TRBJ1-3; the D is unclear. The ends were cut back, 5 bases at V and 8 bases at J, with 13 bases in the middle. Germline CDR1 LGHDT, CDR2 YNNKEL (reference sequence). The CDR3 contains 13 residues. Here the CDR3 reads CASSYDQRDTIYF. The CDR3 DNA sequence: TGTGCCAGCAGCTATGACCAGAGAGACACCATATATTTT.

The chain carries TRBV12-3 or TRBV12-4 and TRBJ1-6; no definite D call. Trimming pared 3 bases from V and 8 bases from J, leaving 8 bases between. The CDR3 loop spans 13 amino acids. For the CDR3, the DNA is TGTGCCAGCAGTTTTAGAAGGGATTCACCCCTCCACTTT. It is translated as CASSFRRDSPLHF.

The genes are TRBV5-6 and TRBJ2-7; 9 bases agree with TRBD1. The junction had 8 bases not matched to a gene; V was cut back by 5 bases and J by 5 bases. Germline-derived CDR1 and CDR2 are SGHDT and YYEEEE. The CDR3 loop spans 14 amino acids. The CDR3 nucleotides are TGTGCCAGCAGGGCGGACAGGGGAAACAACGAGCAGTACTTC. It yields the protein CASRADRGNNEQYF.

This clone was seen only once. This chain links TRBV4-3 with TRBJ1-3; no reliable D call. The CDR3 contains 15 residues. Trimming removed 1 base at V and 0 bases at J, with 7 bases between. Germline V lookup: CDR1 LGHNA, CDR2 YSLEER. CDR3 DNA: TGCGCCAGCAGCCAAGCTGACCACTCTGGAAACACCATATATTTT. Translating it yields CASSQADHSGNTIYF.

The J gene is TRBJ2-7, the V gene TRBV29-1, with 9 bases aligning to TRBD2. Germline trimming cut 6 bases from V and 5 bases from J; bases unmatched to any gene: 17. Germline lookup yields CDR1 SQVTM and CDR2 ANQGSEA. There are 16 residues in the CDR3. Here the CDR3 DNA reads TGCAGCGTGAGAGGGACTAGCAGTTCCCACGTCAACGAGCAGTACTTC. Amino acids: CSVRGTSSSHVNEQYF.